The present TCR beta chain was sequenced within a study of blood T cell repertoires in COVID-19. Profiled with immunoSEQ multiplex PCR; TCRdb holds only in-frame clones, not every one. The sample shows 9,500 to 13,000 clones, 88% of them seen only once. CDR1 SGHTS and CDR2 YDEGEE come from the germline V gene. This CDR3 has 14 amino acids. The V end was cut by 1 base, the J end by 4 bases, with 11 bases between. Sample: peripheral blood. The clonotype comes from a human donor in a cohort sampled during active COVID-19. The genes are TRBV5-8 and TRBJ2-5; D not resolved. The CDR3 DNA reads TGTGCCAGCAGCTTGAGGAGTAGTGTAGAGACCCAGTACTTC. Translating it yields CASSLRSSVETQYF.